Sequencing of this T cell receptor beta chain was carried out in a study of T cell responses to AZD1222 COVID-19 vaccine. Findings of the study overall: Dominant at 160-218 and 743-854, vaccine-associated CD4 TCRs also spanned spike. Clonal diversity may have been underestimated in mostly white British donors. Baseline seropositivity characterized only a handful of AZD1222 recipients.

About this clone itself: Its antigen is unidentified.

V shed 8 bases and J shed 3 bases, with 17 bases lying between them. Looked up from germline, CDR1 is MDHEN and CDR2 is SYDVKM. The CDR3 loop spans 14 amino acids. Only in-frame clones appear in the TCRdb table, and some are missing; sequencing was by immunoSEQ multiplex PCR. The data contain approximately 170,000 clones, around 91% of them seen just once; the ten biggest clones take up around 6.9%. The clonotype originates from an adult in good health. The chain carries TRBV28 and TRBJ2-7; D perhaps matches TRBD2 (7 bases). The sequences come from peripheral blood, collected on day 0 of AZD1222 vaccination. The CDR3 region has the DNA TGTGCCAGCGGGAGGGGGGGGAACCTCTACGAGCAGTACTTC. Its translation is CASGRGGNLYEQYF.